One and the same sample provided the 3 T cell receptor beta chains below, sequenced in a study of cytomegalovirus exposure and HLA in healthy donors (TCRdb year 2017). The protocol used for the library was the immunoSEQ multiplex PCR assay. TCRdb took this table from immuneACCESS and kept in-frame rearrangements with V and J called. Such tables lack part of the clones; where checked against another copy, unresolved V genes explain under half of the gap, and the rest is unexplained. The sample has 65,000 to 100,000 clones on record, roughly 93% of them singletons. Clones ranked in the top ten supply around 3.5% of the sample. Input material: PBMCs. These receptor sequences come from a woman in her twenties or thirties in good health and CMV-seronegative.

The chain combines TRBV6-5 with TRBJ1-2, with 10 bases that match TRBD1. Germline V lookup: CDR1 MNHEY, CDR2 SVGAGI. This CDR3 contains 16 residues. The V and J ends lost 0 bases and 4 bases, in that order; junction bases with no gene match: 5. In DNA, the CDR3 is TGTGCCAGCAGTTACTCCGGACAGGGGGTTATCTATGGCTACACCTTC. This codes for CASSYSGQGVIYGYTF.

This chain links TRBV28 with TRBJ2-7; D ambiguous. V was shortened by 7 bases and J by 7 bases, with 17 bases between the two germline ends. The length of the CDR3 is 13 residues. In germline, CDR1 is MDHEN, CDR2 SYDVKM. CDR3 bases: TGTGCCAGCATCGCAGCCGGTTTCGGGGAGCAGTACTTC. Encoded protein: CASIAAGFGEQYF. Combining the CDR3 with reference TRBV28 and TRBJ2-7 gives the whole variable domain DVKVTQSSRYLVKRTGEKVFLECVQDMDHENMFWYRQDPGLGLRLIYFSYDVKMKEKGDIPEGYSVSREKKERFSLILESASTNQTSMYLCASIAAGFGEQYFGPGTRLTVT.

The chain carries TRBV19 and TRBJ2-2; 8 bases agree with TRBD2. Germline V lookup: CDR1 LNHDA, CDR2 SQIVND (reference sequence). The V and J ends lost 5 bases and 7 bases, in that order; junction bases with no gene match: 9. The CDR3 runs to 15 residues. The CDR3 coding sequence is TGTGCCAGTAGTCGGGAGGGGGATTTTTACGGGGAGCTGTTTTTT. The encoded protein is CASSREGDFYGELFF.